This T cell receptor beta chain stems from a study of CXCR3-negative and CXCR3-positive naive CD8 T cells. Study details: The libraries yielded about 150 million TRB reads, about 1.5 +/- 0.3 million each.

Each TRB cDNA library was prepared by 5' RACE (with UMI labels). One entry per CDR3 protein, without DNA, is what TCRdb gives after re-calling the 5' RACE reads. The sample is made up of just over 60,000 distinct CDR3 sequences, and the top ten hold about 4.4% of it. From germline, CDR1 is LNHDA and CDR2 SQIVND (reference sequence). This CDR3 comprises 13 residues. What was sequenced was naive CXCR3- CD8+ T cells from blood. This sample's subset: CD45RO-CCR7+CD27+CD95- naive CD8+ T cells lacking CXCR3 (TNR3-). The genes are TRBV19 and TRBJ1-1; TCRdb calls TRBD1, which cannot be checked without DNA. The receptor was derived from a human donor in good health. Some clones in this sample may be carry-over from other donors' samples. The CDR3 region is CASKTGGNTEAFF.